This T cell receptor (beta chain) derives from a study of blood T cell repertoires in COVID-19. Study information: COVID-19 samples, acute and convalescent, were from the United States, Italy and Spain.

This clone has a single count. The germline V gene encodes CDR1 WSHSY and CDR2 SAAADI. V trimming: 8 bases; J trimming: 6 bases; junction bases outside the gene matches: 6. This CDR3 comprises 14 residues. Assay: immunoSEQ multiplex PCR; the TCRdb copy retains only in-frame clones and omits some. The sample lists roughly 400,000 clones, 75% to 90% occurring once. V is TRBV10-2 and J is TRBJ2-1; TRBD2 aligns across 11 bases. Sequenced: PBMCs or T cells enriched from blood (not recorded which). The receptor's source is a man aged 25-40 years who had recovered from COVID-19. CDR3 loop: CASLSGRARNEQFF. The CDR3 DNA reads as TGCGCCAGCCTTAGCGGGAGGGCGCGCAATGAGCAGTTCTTC.